These T cell receptor beta chains were read from a single sample in a study of T-cell reconstitution after alpha-beta-depleted transplantation in children. TCRdb itself ran the PCR reads through MiXCR, one entry per CDR3 protein. This sample has roughly 790,000 distinct CDR3 sequences, with 15% to 20% found just once. The sample was PBMCs, mostly from graft donor cells, taken 360 days after TCRalphabeta/CD19-depleted stem cell transplant. These receptors were obtained from a male patient younger than 18 who had a stem cell transplant for acute lymphoblastic leukemia, so the T cells may come from the graft donor. Each CDR3 is given with its conserved first and last residue. D genes are given only for firm matches. Size tells how often a clone was seen (once, few, many) or the class of an expanded clone, and some rows leave it out.

17	TRBV5-1	-	TRBJ2-3	-	TGCGCCAGCAGCTTGGCCTCCCCGGGAGAAGGCACAGATACGCAGTATTTT	CASSLASPGEGTDTQYF
13	TRBV5-1	-	TRBJ1-2	few	TGCGCCAGCAGCTTGGGTAACCTCTATGGCTACACCTTC	CASSLGNLYGYTF
16	TRBV12-3/TRBV12-4	TRBD2	TRBJ2-1	many	TGTGCCAGCATCCTAGGGACTAGCGAGTCCTACAATGAGCAGTTCTTC	CASILGTSESYNEQFF
15	TRBV5-1	-	TRBJ2-7	-	TGCGCCAGCAGCTTGGGGCCAGGGGAACCCTACGAGCAGTACTTC	CASSLGPGEPYEQYF
17	TRBV20-1	TRBD1	TRBJ2-2	-	TGCTGTGCTAGAAAAACAGGGGGCGCAGCGAACACCGGGGAGCTGTTTTTT	CCARKTGGAANTGELFF
13	TRBV29-1	-	TRBJ2-1	-	TGCAGCGTTCTAGAGGAGCTTTACAATGAGCAGTTCTTC	CSVLEELYNEQFF
14	TRBV11-3	-	TRBJ2-7	-	TGTGCCAGCAGCTCCCCAGGGGTTCCCTACGAGCAGTACTTC	CASSSPGVPYEQYF
16	TRBV7-8	-	TRBJ2-1	-	TGTGCCAGCAGCTTAGGATCGGGAATCTCCTACAATGAGCAGTTCTTC	CASSLGSGISYNEQFF
11	TRBV15	-	TRBJ2-5	few	TGTGCCACCAGCAGAGAAGAGGCCCAGTACTTC	CATSREEAQYF
14	TRBV10-3	TRBD2	TRBJ2-1	few	TGTGCCATCAGTGGGACTAGCGGGAGGCATGAGCAGTTCTTC	CAISGTSGRHEQFF
14	TRBV14	-	TRBJ2-7	-	TGTGCCAGCAGCCCGACAGGCTTCTCCTACGAGCAGTACTTC	CASSPTGFSYEQYF
16	TRBV5-1	-	TRBJ2-3	few	TGCGCCAGCAGCCTATACCCCGGATCTAGCACAGATACGCAGTATTTT	CASSLYPGSSTDTQYF
16	TRBV15	-	TRBJ2-1	-	TGTGCCACCAGCAGAGAGAAGCGGATTCTATGGAATGAGCAGTTCTTC	CATSREKRILWNEQFF
19	TRBV27	TRBD2	TRBJ2-2	few	TGTGCCAGCAGTTTATCACTTTGGGAGGGATCGGAGGTGACCGGGGAGCTGTTTTTT	CASSLSLWEGSEVTGELFF
19	TRBV4-2	TRBD1	TRBJ1-5	-	TGTGCCAGCAGCCAGAAAGGTCAGGGGGGGACAGGGGGCTATCAGCCCCAGCATTTT	CASSQKGQGGTGGYQPQHF
13	TRBV7-6	TRBD2	TRBJ2-7	-	TGTGCCAGCAGACTAGGGCAGGGCGGGAGCCAGTACTTC	CASRLGQGGSQYF
13	TRBV5-1	-	TRBJ2-5	many	TGCGCCAGCAGCTTAAACGAGGCAGAGACCCAGTACTTC	CASSLNEAETQYF
19	TRBV5-1	TRBD2	TRBJ2-1	few	TGCGCCAGCAGCGGTTTAGCGGGAGGGCCGGCAATACCCTACAATGAGCAGTTCTTC	CASSGLAGGPAIPYNEQFF
15	TRBV27	-	TRBJ1-2	few	TGTGCCAGCAGTTTCCATGCGGACCTTGAGTCGGGCTACACCTTC	CASSFHADLESGYTF
16	TRBV5-5	-	TRBJ1-4	many	TGTGCCAGCGTCCAACTGAGGGATGCAACTAATGAAAAACTGTTTTTT	CASVQLRDATNEKLFF
15	TRBV9	-	TRBJ1-6	-	TGTGCCAGCAGCGTAGGGGACGGATCAAATTCACCCCTCCACTTT	CASSVGDGSNSPLHF
13	TRBV4-1	TRBD1	TRBJ2-1	few	TGCGCCAGCAGCCACCCTTTTGACAGGGGCGTGTTCTTC	CASSHPFDRGVFF
15	TRBV20-1	-	TRBJ2-6	-	TGCAGTGCTAGCCGACGCGGGACTGGGGCCAACGTCCTGACTTTC	CSASRRGTGANVLTF
12	TRBV29-1	-	TRBJ1-1	few	TGCAGCGTGTGGCGGGTGGCCACTGAAGCTTTCTTT	CSVWRVATEAFF
17	TRBV5-1	TRBD1	TRBJ2-6	many	TGCGCCAGCACCTCCGGGACAGGCCCCTCTGGGGCCAACGTCCTGACTTTC	CASTSGTGPSGANVLTF
15	TRBV7-6	-	TRBJ2-1	-	TGTGCCAGCAGCTTAATGGGGTCAGGGGGGCGTGAGCAGTTCTTC	CASSLMGSGGREQFF
15	TRBV5-6	-	TRBJ2-1	-	TGTGCCAGCAGCTCTGGTGCAGGCCTGGCGAATGAGCAGTTCTTC	CASSSGAGLANEQFF
14	TRBV12-5	-	TRBJ2-2	-	TGTGCTAGTGGCACCTGGCCCAACACCGGGGAGCTGTTTTTT	CASGTWPNTGELFF
18	TRBV5-1	TRBD2	TRBJ2-7	-	TGCGCCAGCAGCCTGGAATCTCCCTCGGGACTAGCGGGAAACGAGCAGTACTTC	CASSLESPSGLAGNEQYF
15	TRBV6-2/TRBV6-3	TRBD2	TRBJ2-3	many	TGTGCCAGCAGTTACTCCCGCGGGAGGGGAGATACGCAGTATTTT	CASSYSRGRGDTQYF
12	TRBV10-2	-	TRBJ1-1	many	TGCGCCAGCAAGTGGAGGAACACTGAAGCTTTCTTT	CASKWRNTEAFF
14	TRBV4-1	TRBD1	TRBJ2-7	-	TGCGCCAGCAGCTTACACTTACAGGGGTACGAGCAGTACTTC	CASSLHLQGYEQYF
15	TRBV19	TRBD2	TRBJ2-1	-	TGTGCCAGTGGACCGACTAGCGGGAGGTACAATGAGCAGTTCTTC	CASGPTSGRYNEQFF
16	TRBV5-1	-	TRBJ2-2	-	TGCGCCAGCAGCTTGGTTGGACAGAAACCCACCGGGGAGCTGTTTTTT	CASSLVGQKPTGELFF
15	TRBV6-1	TRBD1	TRBJ2-7	-	TGTGCCAGCAGTGAAATATCAGGGGGAGTCTACGAGCAGTACTTC	CASSEISGGVYEQYF
13	TRBV5-1	TRBD1	TRBJ2-5	few	TGCGCCAGCAGCTACGGACAGGAAGAGACCCAGTACTTC	CASSYGQEETQYF
18	TRBV5-1	-	TRBJ2-3	-	TGCGCCAGCCAGGCGACCTTTTCGACGTGGGGTTTCACAGATACGCAGTATTTT	CASQATFSTWGFTDTQYF
16	TRBV7-9	TRBD2	TRBJ2-4	-	TGTGCCAGCAGCTTTGGGGACTACCTAGCCAAAAACATTCAGTACTTC	CASSFGDYLAKNIQYF
15	TRBV10-1	TRBD2	TRBJ2-5	-	TGCGCCAGCAGTGGGACTAGCGTAGACCAAGAGACCCAGTACTTC	CASSGTSVDQETQYF
17	TRBV4-1	-	TRBJ2-1	few	TGCGCCAGCAGCCAGTCCGTAGGTGGGGTCTCCTACAATGAGCAGTTCTTC	CASSQSVGGVSYNEQFF
14	TRBV5-1	TRBD1	TRBJ2-7	-	TGCGCCAGCAGCTTGGGGGACAGGGGCAGGGAGCAGTACTTC	CASSLGDRGREQYF
17	TRBV2	TRBD2	TRBJ2-5	-	TGTGCCAGCAGGACGGGACTAGCGGGAGAGTACCAAGAGACCCAGTACTTC	CASRTGLAGEYQETQYF
15	TRBV4-1	-	TRBJ2-3	few	TGCGCCAGCAGCCAAGGTATCACTGGCACAGATACGCAGTATTTT	CASSQGITGTDTQYF
16	TRBV25-1	-	TRBJ2-7	few	TGTGCCAGCAGTGAAGGAAGGCAGGGGACCCCCTACGAGCAGTACTTC	CASSEGRQGTPYEQYF
15	TRBV13	TRBD2	TRBJ2-1	few	TGTGCCAGCAGCTTGAGTAGCGGGAGTCGGAATGAGCAGTTCTTC	CASSLSSGSRNEQFF
16	TRBV10-2	TRBD2	TRBJ2-5	-	TGCGCCAGCAGTGAGCCGGGACTAGCGGGAGGCGTGACCCAGTACTTC	CASSEPGLAGGVTQYF
15	TRBV30	-	TRBJ2-7	-	TGTGCCTGGAGTGTAACCTGGTTGGGAGGCGACGAGCAGTACTTC	CAWSVTWLGGDEQYF
12	TRBV29-1	-	TRBJ1-2	-	TGCAGCGTTGTTATAGGGGCATATGGCTACACCTTC	CSVVIGAYGYTF
15	TRBV5-1	-	TRBJ2-5	-	TGCGCCACCTCCCACGGCGGCTCAGGGCAAGAGACCCAGTACTTC	CATSHGGSGQETQYF
12	TRBV3-1	-	TRBJ1-3	-	TGTGCCAGCAGCCCAAGCGAGGACACCATATATTTT	CASSPSEDTIYF